This T cell receptor (beta chain) comes out of a study of Graves' ophthalmopathy and Graves' hyperthyroidism. Overall study context: Untreated patients at initial diagnosis provided peripheral blood.

This clonotype was recorded at least ten times. RNA transcripts were the source from which TCR beta CDR3 regions were amplified. An opening RT-PCR round employed HTBI primers and preceded a second-round multiplex PCR. TCRdb re-analysed the multiplex PCR reads in MiXCR, keeping a single row per CDR3 protein. The sample has some 170,000 distinct CDR3 sequences; around 40% are singletons. Where ophthalmopathy was present, donors had moderate-to-severe activity, CAS ≥3, NOSPECS ≥4 and duration under 3 months. Certain patients were not enrolled. These were patients with other autoimmune diseases, uncontrolled infections, pregnancy or lactation. The germline V gene has CDR1 WSHSY and CDR2 SAAADI. V lost 8 bases and J 2 bases, leaving 12 bases between the germline ends. The CDR3 is made up of 14 amino acids.

Sequencing was carried out using peripheral blood. The TCR comes from a man younger than 45 with Graves' ophthalmopathy. The chain joins TRBV10-2 to TRBJ2-2, with a possible D match to TRBD2 (6 bases). As DNA, the CDR3 is TGCGCCAGCGGCCCGGGACTCAACACCGGGGAGCTGTTTTTT. Translated, it gives CASGPGLNTGELFF.